The 15 T cell receptor beta chains below were found in one sample sequenced in a study of shared clonotypes between healthy human individuals. Libraries were prepared by immunoSEQ multiplex PCR; TCRdb keeps only in-frame clonotypes and omits some of them. The sample records some 2 million clones, about 95% being singletons. The naive CD8 subset, CD45RO-negative cells positively selected for CCR7, excluded terminally differentiated effector memory CD45RA+ cells. The sequenced sample was naive CD8+ T cells sorted from blood. The receptors come from a man in his late teens or twenties in good health.

With regard to this clone: Distinct nucleotide sequences in the sample also encode this CDR3. The chain joins TRBV7-6 to TRBJ2-7, with a possible D match to TRBD1 (6 bases). Per germline, CDR1 SGHVS and CDR2 FNYEAQ. V was trimmed by 1 base and J by 2 bases, leaving 9 bases between them. This CDR3 comprises 14 residues. CDR3: CASSLGTDTYEQYF. CDR3 sequence (DNA): TGTGCCAGCAGCTTAGGGACAGATACCTACGAGCAGTACTTC.

The V gene is TRBV13, the J gene TRBJ1-1; 9 nucleotides line up with TRBD1. V trimming: 3 bases; J trimming: 7 bases; junction bases outside the gene matches: 3. The CDR3 has 13 amino acids. Germline-derived CDR1 and CDR2 are PRHDT and FYEKMQ (reference sequence). The CDR3 sequence is CASSFYRGHEAFF. The CDR3 coding sequence is TGTGCCAGCAGCTTCTACAGGGGGCATGAAGCTTTCTTT.

This sequence joins TRBV4-1 and TRBJ2-2; TRBD2 agrees at 8 bases. The CDR3 sequence is 20 residues long. V lost 0 bases, J lost 1 base, and 13 bases stayed unmatched. Germline V gives CDR1 MGHRA, CDR2 YSYEKL. In DNA form, the CDR3 reads TGCGCCAGCAGCCAAGAAAGGGGGATTGGGACTAGTTTGAACACCGGGGAGCTGTTTTTT. It yields the protein CASSQERGIGTSLNTGELFF.

This chain links TRBV11-2 with TRBJ2-1; TRBD2 matches 9 bases. Germline assignment: CDR1 SGHAT and CDR2 FQNNGV. CDR3 length: 17 residues. The junction had 3 bases not matched to a gene; V was cut back by 0 bases and J by 0 bases. CDR3 DNA sequence: TGTGCCAGCAGCTTAGATCTTAGCGGGAGCTCCTACAATGAGCAGTTCTTC. It specifies CASSLDLSGSSYNEQFF.

This chain uses TRBV18 with TRBJ2-7; D call uncertain. The germline gives CDR1 KGHSH, CDR2 LQKENI. The CDR3 length is 17 residues. Trimming pared 0 bases from V and 5 bases from J, leaving 20 bases between. The CDR3 loop is CASSPPPGATPGDEQYF. DNA of the CDR3: TGTGCCAGCTCACCACCCCCTGGCGCTACACCCGGAGACGAGCAGTACTTC.

The chain couples TRBV10-3 to TRBJ2-7; unclear D gene. The germline CDR1 and CDR2 sequences are ENHRY and SYGVKD. The CDR3 is 14 amino acids. Trimming left V 6 bases short and J 4 bases short, with 16 bases between. CDR3 sequence: CAISAVGNLYEQYF. The CDR3 nucleotides read TGTGCCATCAGCGCCGTAGGCAACCTTTACGAGCAGTACTTC.

This chain connects TRBV29-1 to TRBJ2-1; TRBD2 matches 7 bases. The junction had 9 bases not matched to a gene; V was cut back by 7 bases and J by 3 bases. There are 14 residues in the CDR3. Per germline, CDR1 SQVTM and CDR2 ANQGSEA. The DNA for the CDR3 is TGCAGCGCCTTTACTAGCGACAACTACAATGAGCAGTTCTTC. It specifies CSAFTSDNYNEQFF.

V is TRBV5-6 and J is TRBJ2-7; TRBD2 agrees at 14 bases. Trimming at V came to 4 bases and at J to 7 bases, leaving 10 bases not matched to a gene. Germline CDR1 is SGHDT and CDR2 is YYEEEE. CDR3 size: 16 residues. The CDR3 bases are TGTGCCAGCAGCACGCTGGGACTAGCGGGAGTACAGGAGCAGTACTTC. Protein: CASSTLGLAGVQEQYF.

With regard to this clone: Other DNA sequences in the same sample also yield this CDR3. This chain joins TRBV19 and TRBJ2-7; possibly TRBD2 for D (6 bases). CDR1 and CDR2 from the germline V gene are LNHDA and SQIVND (reference sequence). Trimming pared 1 base from V and 1 base from J, leaving 11 bases between. The CDR3 runs to 15 residues. CDR3 in amino acids: CASSIGQGLSYEQYF. Here the CDR3 DNA reads TGTGCCAGTAGTATAGGGCAGGGACTGTCCTACGAGCAGTACTTC.

The V gene is TRBV2, the J gene TRBJ1-1, with no clear D. The CDR3 is made up of 13 amino acids. Germline assignment: CDR1 SNHLY and CDR2 FYNNEI. V dropped 8 bases and J dropped 0 bases, with 10 bases sitting between them. The CDR3: CASPNGVNTEAFF. The CDR3 DNA is TGTGCCAGCCCAAACGGGGTGAACACTGAAGCTTTCTTT.

The chain employs TRBV7-2 and TRBJ1-5; D not certain. Looked up from germline, CDR1 is SGHTA and CDR2 is FQGNSA. V was cut by 1 base and J by 0 bases, with 10 bases left in between. The CDR3 consists of 16 residues. CDR3 sequence reads: CASSLVSRDSNQPQHF. The CDR3 DNA reads TGTGCCAGCAGCTTAGTGTCCCGGGATAGCAATCAGCCCCAGCATTTT.

The chain carries TRBV23-1 and TRBJ2-7; 8 bases map to TRBD1. TRBV23-1 carries the ORF label, with uncertain function. This CDR3 contains 14 residues. With V trimmed by 1 base and J by 4 bases, 3 bases remained unmatched. The CDR3 is CASSQWDRSYEQYF. As DNA, the CDR3 is TGCGCCAGCAGTCAATGGGACAGGTCGTACGAGCAGTACTTC.

The gene calls are TRBV10-1 and TRBJ2-3, with D hard to call. Germline-derived CDR1 and CDR2 are WNHNN and SYGVQD (reference sequence). The CDR3 has 14 residues. V dropped 3 bases and J dropped 4 bases, with 11 bases sitting between them. In DNA, the CDR3 is TGCGCCAGCAGTGATTCTCGGTGGTCAGATACGCAGTATTTT. Amino acid sequence: CASSDSRWSDTQYF.

This clone was seen once. V is TRBV27 and J is TRBJ2-7, with 9 bases aligning to TRBD1. The CDR3 loop spans 15 amino acids. The V gene end was trimmed by 5 bases and the J gene end by 2 bases; junction bases not matched to a gene: 7. Per germline, CDR1 MNHEY and CDR2 SMNVEV (reference sequence). In nucleotides, the CDR3 is TGTGCCAGCAGTCTCGGGACAGGGCAAACCTACGAGCAGTACTTC. Residues: CASSLGTGQTYEQYF.

The rearrangement uses TRBV5-6 and TRBJ2-1; the D is unclear. Germline V gene lookup returns CDR1 SGHDT and CDR2 YYEEEE. CDR3 size: 12 residues. The V end lost 2 bases, the J end lost 10 bases, and 10 bases lay between the germline ends. DNA for the CDR3: TGTGCCAGCAGCTTCGGTGAAGTAGAGCAGTTCTTC. It yields the protein CASSFGEVEQFF.